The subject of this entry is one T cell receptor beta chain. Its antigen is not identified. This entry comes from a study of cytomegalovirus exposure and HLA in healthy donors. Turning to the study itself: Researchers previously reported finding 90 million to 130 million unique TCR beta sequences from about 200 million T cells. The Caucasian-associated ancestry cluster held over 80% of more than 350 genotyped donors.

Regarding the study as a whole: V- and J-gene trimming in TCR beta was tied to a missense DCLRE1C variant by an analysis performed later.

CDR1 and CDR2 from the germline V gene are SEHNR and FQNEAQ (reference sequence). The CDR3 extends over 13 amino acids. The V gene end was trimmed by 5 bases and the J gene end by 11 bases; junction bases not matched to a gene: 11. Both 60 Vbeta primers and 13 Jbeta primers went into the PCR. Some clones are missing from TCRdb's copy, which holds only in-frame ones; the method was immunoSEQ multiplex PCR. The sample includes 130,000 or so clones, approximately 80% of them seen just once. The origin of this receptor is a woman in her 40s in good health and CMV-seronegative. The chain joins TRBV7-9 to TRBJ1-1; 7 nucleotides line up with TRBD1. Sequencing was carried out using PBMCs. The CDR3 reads CASSAQTGSSAFF. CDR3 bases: TGTGCCAGCAGCGCACAGACAGGGTCGAGTGCTTTCTTT.